Sequencing of this TCR beta chain was carried out in a study of T cells expressing NK-cell markers. Study details: In sorted CD3+CD56+NKG2C+, CD3+CD56+NKG2C- and CD3+CD56-NKG2C+ T cells, TCR beta repertoires were obtained. Notes on the study in general: These same clonotypes (in a few donors) also led the CD3+CD56-NKG2C+ fraction.

This CDR3 has 16 amino acids. Germline V gives CDR1 KGHSH, CDR2 LQKENI. For TCR beta, cDNA was produced by 5'RACE template switching with UMIs. TCRdb reprocessed the 5' RACE reads and reports one entry per CDR3 protein, with no DNA. The listing records 550,000 or so distinct CDR3 sequences. Points on this clonotype: Its antigen remains unknown.

The material sequenced was blood T cells: a sorted CD56 or NKG2C T cell subset, CD4+ or CD8+ T cells, or bulk PBMC T cells (not recorded which). The receptor's source is a man aged 18 to 35 in good health. J is TRBJ2-5 and V is TRBV18; TCRdb calls TRBD1, which cannot be checked without DNA. CDR3 protein: CASSPQMDKYQETQYF. The full variable domain, in which reference TRBV18 and TRBJ2-5 provide the parts outside the CDR3, is NAGVMQNPRHLVRRRGQEARLRCSPMKGHSHVYWYRQLPEEGLKFMVYLQKENIIDESGMPKERFSAEFPKEGPSILRIQQVVRGDSAAYFCASSPQMDKYQETQYFGPGTRLLVL.